The clone carrying this TCR beta chain showed up just a few times. As yet, its antigen is unknown. The same CDR3 arises from other DNA sequences in this sample as well. This sample is part of a study of shared clonotypes between healthy human individuals. This table comes from immunoSEQ multiplex PCR, and its TCRdb copy is limited to in-frame clones, with some not included. The data contain hundreds of thousands of clones, under 95% of them singletons. Overall study findings and caveats: Rarefaction revealed incomplete sorted-subset sequencing despite large depth.

The germline CDR1 and CDR2 sequences are MNHEY and SVGAGI. The CDR3 sequence is 14 residues long. V lost 0 bases, J lost 4 bases, and 7 bases lay in between. Naive CD8 cells lacked CD45RO, underwent positive selection for CCR7 and left out terminally differentiated effector memory CD45RA+ cells. V is TRBV6-5 and J is TRBJ1-5; no firm D call. The receptor comes from a man aged 25-45 years in good health. Input material: naive CD8+ T cells sorted from blood. The CDR3: CASSYSSGNQPQHF. CDR3 bases: TGTGCCAGCAGTTACTCGAGCGGGAATCAGCCCCAGCATTTT.